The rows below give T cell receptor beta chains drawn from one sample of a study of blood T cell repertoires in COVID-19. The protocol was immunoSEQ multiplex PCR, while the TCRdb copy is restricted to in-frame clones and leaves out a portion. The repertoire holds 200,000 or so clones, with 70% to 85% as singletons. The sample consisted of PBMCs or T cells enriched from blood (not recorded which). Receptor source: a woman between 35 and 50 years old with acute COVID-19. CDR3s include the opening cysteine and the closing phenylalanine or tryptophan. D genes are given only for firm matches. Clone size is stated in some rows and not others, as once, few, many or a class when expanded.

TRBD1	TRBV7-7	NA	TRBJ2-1	CASSLRTGLNEQFF	TGTGCCAGCAGCTTAAGGACAGGGCTTAATGAGCAGTTCTTC
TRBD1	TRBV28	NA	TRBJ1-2	CASSSRQGVGGYTF	TGTGCCAGCAGTTCGCGACAGGGGGTTGGTGGCTACACCTTC
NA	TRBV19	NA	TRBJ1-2	CASALGHLYGYTF	TGTGCCAGTGCTTTAGGACACTTATATGGCTACACCTTC
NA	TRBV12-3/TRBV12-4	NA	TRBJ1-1	CASRAALEAFF	TGTGCCAGCAGGGCGGCTCTTGAAGCTTTCTTT
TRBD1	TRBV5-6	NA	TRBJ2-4	CASSLEGAAKNIQYF	TGTGCCAGCAGCTTGGAGGGGGCGGCCAAAAACATTCAGTACTTC
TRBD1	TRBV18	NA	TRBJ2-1	CASSPATGQGAHEQFF	TGTGCCAGCTCACCAGCCACGGGACAGGGGGCACATGAGCAGTTCTTC
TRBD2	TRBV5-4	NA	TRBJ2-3	CAFLSGGRGTQYF	TGTGCCTTCCTGTCGGGGGGGCGGGGTACGCAGTATTTT
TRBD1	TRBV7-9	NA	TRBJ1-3	CASSLGQPNSGNTIYF	TGTGCCAGCAGCTTGGGACAGCCCAACTCTGGAAACACCATATATTTT
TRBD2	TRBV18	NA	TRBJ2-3	CASSPLARGGPDTQYF	TGTGCCAGCTCACCACTGGCTCGGGGGGGCCCCGATACGCAGTATTTT
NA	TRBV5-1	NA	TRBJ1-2	CASSSEGRRDYGYTF	TGCGCCAGCAGCTCCGAGGGCCGGCGGGACTATGGCTACACCTTC
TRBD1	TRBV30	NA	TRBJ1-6	CAYSGTGVSPLHF	TGTGCCTACTCCGGGACAGGGGTATCACCCCTCCACTTT
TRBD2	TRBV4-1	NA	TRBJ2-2	CASSQGGLAGAQNTGELFF	TGCGCCAGCAGCCAAGGGGGGTTAGCGGGGGCCCAGAACACCGGGGAGCTGTTTTTT
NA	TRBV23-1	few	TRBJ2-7	CATGTYEQYF	TGCGCTACCGGGACCTACGAGCAGTACTTC
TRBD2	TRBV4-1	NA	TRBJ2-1	CASSEGTTGSGSSYNEQFF	TGCGCCAGCAGTGAAGGAACAACGGGAAGCGGGAGCTCCTACAATGAGCAGTTCTTC
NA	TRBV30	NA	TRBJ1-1	CAWRFGRYTEAFF	TGTGCCTGGAGGTTCGGTAGATACACTGAAGCTTTCTTT
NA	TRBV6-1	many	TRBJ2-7	CASSDLNEQYF	TGTGCCAGCAGTGACCTTAACGAGCAGTACTTC
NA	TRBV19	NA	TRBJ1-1	CASSNGGVSEAFF	TGTGCCAGTTCGAATGGAGGGGTGTCCGAAGCTTTCTTT
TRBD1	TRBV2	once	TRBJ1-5	CASRDRDQPQHF	TGTGCCAGCAGGGACAGGGACCAGCCCCAGCATTTT
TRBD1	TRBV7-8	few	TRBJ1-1	CASSQSLDRGGTEAFF	TGTGCCAGCAGCCAAAGTCTGGACAGGGGAGGCACTGAAGCTTTCTTT
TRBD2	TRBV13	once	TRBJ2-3	CASSPGLAGAPSPQGTQYF	TGTGCCAGCAGCCCCGGACTAGCGGGGGCCCCGAGTCCCCAGGGTACGCAGTATTTT
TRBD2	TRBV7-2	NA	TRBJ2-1	CASSLGRGGYNEQFF	TGTGCCAGCAGCTTAGGGCGGGGGGGCTACAATGAGCAGTTCTTC
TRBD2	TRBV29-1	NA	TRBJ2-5	CSVLAGLQETQYF	TGCAGCGTCCTAGCGGGACTCCAAGAGACCCAGTACTTC
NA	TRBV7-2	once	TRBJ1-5	CASSFQGLSNQPQHF	TGTGCCAGCAGCTTTCAGGGACTTAGCAATCAGCCCCAGCATTTT
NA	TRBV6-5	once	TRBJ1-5	CASIAGREGNQPQHF	TGTGCCAGCATCGCAGGGCGAGAGGGCAATCAGCCCCAGCATTTT
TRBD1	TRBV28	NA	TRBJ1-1	CASSSDPQDRLDDTEAFF	TGTGCCAGCAGTTCCGACCCCCAGGACAGGCTCGACGACACTGAAGCTTTCTTT
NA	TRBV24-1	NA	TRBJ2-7	CATADTRTGPLHEQYF	TGTGCCACCGCGGATACAAGAACAGGACCTCTACACGAGCAGTACTTC
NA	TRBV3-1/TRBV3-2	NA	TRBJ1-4	CASSHGSEKLFF	TGTGCCAGCAGCCACGGTTCTGAAAAACTGTTTTTT
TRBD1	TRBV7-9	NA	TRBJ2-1	CASSPDRGHSNEQFF	TGTGCCAGCAGCCCGGACAGGGGCCATTCCAATGAGCAGTTCTTC
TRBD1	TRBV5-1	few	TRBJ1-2	CASRQGGYGYTF	TGCGCCAGCAGACAGGGGGGGTATGGCTACACCTTC
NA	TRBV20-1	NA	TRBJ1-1	CSASPGLEAFF	TGCAGTGCTAGCCCGGGACTTGAAGCTTTCTTT
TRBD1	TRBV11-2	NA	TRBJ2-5	CASSLGTGLQETQYF	TGTGCCAGCAGCTTAGGGACAGGGCTCCAAGAGACCCAGTACTTC